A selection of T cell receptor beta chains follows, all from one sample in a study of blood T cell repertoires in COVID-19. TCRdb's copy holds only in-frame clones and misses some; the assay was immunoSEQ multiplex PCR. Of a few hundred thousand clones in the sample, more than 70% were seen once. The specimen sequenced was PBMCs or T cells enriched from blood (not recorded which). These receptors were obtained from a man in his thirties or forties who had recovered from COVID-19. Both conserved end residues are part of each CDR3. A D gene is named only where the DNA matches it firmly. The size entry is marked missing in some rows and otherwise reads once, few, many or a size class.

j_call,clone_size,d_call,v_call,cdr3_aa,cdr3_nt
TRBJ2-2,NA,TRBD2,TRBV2,CASSTSGLLSGELFF,TGTGCCAGCAGTACTAGCGGACTACTCTCCGGGGAGCTGTTTTTT
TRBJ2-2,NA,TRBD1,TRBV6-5,CASSLRDRSGELFF,TGTGCCAGCAGCCTCCGGGACAGGTCCGGGGAGCTGTTTTTT
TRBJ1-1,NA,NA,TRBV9,CASSLSGGNTEAFF,TGTGCCAGCAGCCTCAGCGGGGGGAACACTGAAGCTTTCTTT
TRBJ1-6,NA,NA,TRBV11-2,CASSRESFSPLHF,TGTGCCAGCAGCCGGGAGAGCTTTTCACCCCTCCACTTT
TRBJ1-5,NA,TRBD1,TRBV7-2,CASSSRQGGNQPQHF,TGTGCCAGCAGCTCCAGACAGGGGGGCAATCAGCCCCAGCATTTT
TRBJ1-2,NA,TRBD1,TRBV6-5,CASRPNRGPSYGYTF,TGTGCCAGCAGACCGAACAGGGGTCCTAGCTATGGCTACACCTTC
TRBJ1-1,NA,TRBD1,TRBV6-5,CASSPNTGAAAFF,TGTGCCAGCAGTCCTAATACAGGGGCTGCAGCTTTCTTT
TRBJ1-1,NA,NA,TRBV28,CASSSLGAAVDTEAFF,TGTGCCAGCAGTAGCCTGGGGGCGGCAGTGGACACTGAAGCTTTCTTT
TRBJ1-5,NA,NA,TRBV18,CASSPLPDQPQHF,TGTGCCAGCTCACCACTCCCCGATCAGCCCCAGCATTTT
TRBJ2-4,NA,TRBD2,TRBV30,CAWRTGTSGDKNIQYF,TGTGCCTGGAGAACCGGGACTAGCGGGGACAAAAACATTCAGTACTTC
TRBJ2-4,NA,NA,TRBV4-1,CASSQELQLAKNIQYF,TGCGCCAGCAGCCAAGAATTACAGTTAGCCAAAAACATTCAGTACTTC
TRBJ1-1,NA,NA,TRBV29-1,CSVDREGTEAFF,TGCAGCGTTGACAGGGAGGGGACTGAAGCTTTCTTT
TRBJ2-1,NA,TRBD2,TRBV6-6,CASTRLAGGPNEQFF,TGTGCCAGCACCCGACTAGCGGGGGGGCCCAATGAGCAGTTCTTC
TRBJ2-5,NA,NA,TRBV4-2,CASSQPTSRWTETQYF,TGTGCCAGCAGCCAACCGACTAGTCGCTGGACTGAGACCCAGTACTTC
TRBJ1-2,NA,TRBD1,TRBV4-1,CASSHGDRFNYGYTF,TGCGCCAGCAGCCATGGGGACAGGTTTAACTATGGCTACACCTTC
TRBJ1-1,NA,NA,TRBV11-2,CASSGAVNTEAFF,TGTGCCAGCAGCGGAGCTGTGAACACTGAAGCTTTCTTT
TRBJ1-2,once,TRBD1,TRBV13,CASSRRRDRGRDRGYTF,TGTGCCAGCAGCAGGCGCCGGGACAGGGGGCGAGATCGAGGCTACACCTTC
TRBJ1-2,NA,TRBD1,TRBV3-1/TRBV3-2,CASSQETRGIYGYTF,TGTGCCAGCAGCCAAGAAACCAGGGGGATCTATGGCTACACCTTC